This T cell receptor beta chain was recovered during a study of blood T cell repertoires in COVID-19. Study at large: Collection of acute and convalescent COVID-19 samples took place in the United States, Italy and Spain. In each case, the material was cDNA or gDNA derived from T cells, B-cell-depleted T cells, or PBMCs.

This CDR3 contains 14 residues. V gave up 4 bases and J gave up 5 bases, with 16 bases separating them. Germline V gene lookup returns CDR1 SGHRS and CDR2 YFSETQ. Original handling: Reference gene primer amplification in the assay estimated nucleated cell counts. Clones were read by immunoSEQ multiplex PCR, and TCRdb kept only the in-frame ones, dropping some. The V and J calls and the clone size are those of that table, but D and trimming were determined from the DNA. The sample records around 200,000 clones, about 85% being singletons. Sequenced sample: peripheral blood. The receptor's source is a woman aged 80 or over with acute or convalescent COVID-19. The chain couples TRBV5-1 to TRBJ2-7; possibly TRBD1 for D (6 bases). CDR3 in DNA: TGCGCCAGCAGCCAGGACAGCCCTGGGGACGAGCAGTACTTC. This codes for CASSQDSPGDEQYF.